The next 23 T cell receptor beta chains were all read from a single sample in a study of T cells in narcolepsy. Measured with immunoSEQ multiplex PCR; TCRdb has only the in-frame clones, and not every one. The table shows some 13,000 clones, with around nine tenths occurring only once. The sequenced sample consisted of CD45RA- memory CD4+ T cells from PBMCs. These receptor sequences come from a human donor with narcolepsy.

This chain connects TRBV5-6 to TRBJ2-7, with 10 bases aligning to TRBD2. V was clipped by 2 bases and J by 3 bases; unmatched bases: 8. From germline, CDR1 is SGHDT and CDR2 YYEEEE. The CDR3 spans 16 residues. For the CDR3, the DNA is TGTGCCAGCAGCTTTACTAGCGGGATACCAATCTACGAGCAGTACTTC. Its protein is CASSFTSGIPIYEQYF.

The CDR3 DNA is TGTGCCAGCAGCCTTAATAGTATTTCTGGGGCCAACGTCCTGACTTTC. It codes for CASSLNSISGANVLTF. This rearrangement joins TRBV5-6 to TRBJ2-6; the D is unclear. The CDR3 length is 16 residues. In germline, CDR1 is SGHDT, CDR2 YYEEEE. The V end lost 4 bases, the J end lost 1 base, and 12 bases lay between the germline ends.

The chain has TRBV7-2 and TRBJ1-2, with D unresolved. Trimming left V 1 base short and J 8 bases short, with 14 bases between. This CDR3 spans 14 amino acids. CDR1 is SGHTA, CDR2 FQGNSA, per germline. Here the CDR3 DNA reads TGTGCCAGCAGCTTAGGGCAGGTGGTCGGCGGCTACACCTTC. Its translation: CASSLGQVVGGYTF.

This clone occurred once. The rearrangement joins TRBV2 to TRBJ1-6; D remains ambiguous. V dropped 9 bases and J dropped 4 bases, with 13 bases sitting between them. Germline loops: CDR1 SNHLY, CDR2 FYNNEI. The CDR3 runs 14 residues. CDR3 coding DNA: TGTGCCAGTATCCCGGGAGATTATAATTCACCCCTCCACTTT. Protein sequence: CASIPGDYNSPLHF.

The V call is TRBV2, the J call TRBJ2-1; 7 bases fit TRBD2. Per germline, CDR1 SNHLY and CDR2 FYNNEI. The CDR3 runs to 15 residues. With 6 bases clipped from V and 4 bases from J, the junction kept 9 bases outside the gene matches. CDR3 protein: CASRYSGSGYNEQFF. CDR3 DNA: TGTGCCAGCAGATATAGCGGGTCGGGATACAATGAGCAGTTCTTC.

This chain connects TRBV6-6 to TRBJ2-1, with D unresolved. The CDR3 extends over 15 amino acids. The germline V and J ends were trimmed by 0 bases and 4 bases, with 10 bases remaining between them. The germline gives CDR1 MNHNY, CDR2 SVGAGI (reference sequence). The CDR3 region has the DNA TGTGCCAGCAGTTACTCTGCCCCGAGATACAATGAGCAGTTCTTC. This translates into CASSYSAPRYNEQFF.

This clone showed up just once. The chain employs TRBV5-1 and TRBJ2-7; D is undetermined. Germline V gives CDR1 SGHRS, CDR2 YFSETQ. The CDR3 covers 13 residues. With 3 bases removed from V and 1 base from J, the gap between germline ends came to 8 bases. The CDR3 region has the DNA TGCGCCAGCAGCTATGGAGCGTCCTACGAGCAGTACTTC. It specifies CASSYGASYEQYF.

V gene TRBV11-2 combines with J gene TRBJ2-1; 7 bases fit TRBD1. V shed 6 bases and J 0 bases; nucleotides not matched to a gene: 11. The CDR3 extends over 17 amino acids. The V gene's germline CDR1 is SGHAT and CDR2 FQNNGV. CDR3: CASSSTGLSTSYNEQFF. As DNA, the CDR3 is TGTGCCAGCAGTTCGACAGGGTTGTCGACCTCCTACAATGAGCAGTTCTTC.

The chain combines TRBV5-1 with TRBJ2-7; the D gene is possibly TRBD2 (5 bases). The V end was cut by 4 bases, the J end by 0 bases, with 11 bases between. Germline CDR1 and CDR2: SGHRS and YFSETQ. The CDR3 spans 14 residues. DNA of the CDR3: TGCGCCAGCAGCCGAGAGGGTAGCTCCTACGAGCAGTACTTC. Its protein product is CASSREGSSYEQYF.

The rearrangement links TRBV2 to TRBJ2-7; the D gene is possibly TRBD1 (5 bases). Per germline, CDR1 SNHLY and CDR2 FYNNEI. The CDR3 runs to 14 residues. Trimming cost V 5 bases and J 3 bases, with 14 bases left between them. The CDR3 protein is CASSPRTTGYEQYF. In DNA form, the CDR3 reads TGTGCCAGCAGTCCCAGGACAACGGGCTACGAGCAGTACTTC.

This clone counts as medium-sized. V usage is TRBV6-6 and J usage is TRBJ2-1, with D perhaps TRBD1 (6 bases). This CDR3 spans 14 amino acids. V was cut by 5 bases and J by 6 bases, with 14 bases left in between. Looked up from germline, CDR1 is MNHNY and CDR2 is SVGAGI (reference sequence). The CDR3 sequence is CASSAQGWANEQFF. The CDR3 DNA reads as TGTGCCAGCAGTGCACAGGGATGGGCCAATGAGCAGTTCTTC.

The chain employs TRBV6-5 and TRBJ1-2; the D gene is possibly TRBD1 (5 bases). CDR3 length: 13 amino acids. The V gene's germline CDR1 is MNHEY and CDR2 SVGAGI. V dropped 4 bases and J dropped 4 bases, with 10 bases sitting between them. The CDR3 reads CASSSLDSYGYTF. The CDR3 region has the DNA TGTGCCAGCAGTTCCTTAGACAGCTATGGCTACACCTTC.

CDR3: CSVEGGTSGTYEQYF. CDR3 sequence (DNA): TGCAGCGTTGAAGGGGGGACTAGCGGGACCTACGAGCAGTACTTC. This chain links TRBV29-1 with TRBJ2-5; 13 nucleotides match TRBD2. The J call may be in error: the DNA end matches TRBJ2-7 better. CDR3 length equals 15 residues. CDR1 and CDR2 (germline): SQVTM, ANQGSEA.

V and J are TRBV7-9 and TRBJ2-1; the D gene is possibly TRBD2 (6 bases). Germline loops: CDR1 SEHNR, CDR2 FQNEAQ (reference sequence). The CDR3 length is 15 residues. V lost 6 bases and J 5 bases, leaving 17 bases between the germline ends. The CDR3 sequence: CASRVRDSTHNEQFF. CDR3 nucleotide sequence: TGTGCCAGCAGAGTCCGGGACTCCACCCACAATGAGCAGTTCTTC. Full variable domain (remainder filled in from reference TRBV7-9 and TRBJ2-1): DTGVSQNPRHKITKRGQNVTFRCDPISEHNRLYWYRQTLGQGPEFLTYFQNEAQLEKSRLLSDRFSAERPKGSFSTLEIQRTEQGDSAMYLCASRVRDSTHNEQFFGPGTRLTVL.

The V and J genes are TRBV5-4 and TRBJ1-4, with TRBD1 matching 8 bases. The CDR3 totals 15 residues. V shed 4 bases, J shed 7 bases, and the junction held 9 bases outside the gene matches. Germline CDR1 reads SGHNT; CDR2 reads YYREEE (reference sequence). CDR3 bases: TGTGCCAGCAGCCTAACCGGGACAGGAGGTGAAAAACTGTTTTTT. Protein product: CASSLTGTGGEKLFF.

The CDR3 sequence is CASSIQGWDTEAFF. The DNA for the CDR3 is TGTGCCAGCAGTATACAGGGGTGGGACACTGAAGCTTTCTTT. The rearrangement joins TRBV28 to TRBJ1-1; 7 bases match TRBD1. This CDR3 spans 14 amino acids. The germline V gene encodes CDR1 MDHEN and CDR2 SYDVKM. The junction had 6 bases not matched to a gene; V was cut back by 5 bases and J by 3 bases.

The chain employs TRBV6-1 and TRBJ2-2; 7 bases agree with TRBD1. Germline V lookup: CDR1 MNHNS, CDR2 SASEGT. CDR3 size: 16 residues. J gave up 6 bases and V 4 bases, and 11 bases lay outside the gene matches. The DNA of the CDR3 is TGTGCCAGCAGTGGACTTCAGGGGGTAGGCGCCGGGGAGCTGTTTTTT. This translates into CASSGLQGVGAGELFF.

The rearrangement links TRBV5-6 to TRBJ1-1; 10 bases line up with TRBD1. Germline assignment: CDR1 SGHDT and CDR2 YYEEEE. This CDR3 is built from 16 residues. Trimming cost V 4 bases and J 1 base; bases outside gene matches: 7. The CDR3 nucleotides are TGTGCCAGCAGCGGGTTGGGACAGGGGAAGAACACTGAAGCTTTCTTT. Residues: CASSGLGQGKNTEAFF.

The CDR3 region has the DNA TGTGCCAGCAGTGGTAGTCTGCTCGAAAAACTGTTTTTT. It yields the protein CASSGSLLEKLFF. The chain joins TRBV6-1 to TRBJ1-4; D unclear. Trimming took off 4 bases at V and 8 bases at J, with 11 bases between the two ends. Per the germline V gene, CDR1 is MNHNS and CDR2 is SASEGT. The CDR3 is 13 residues long.

V is TRBV11-1 and J is TRBJ1-2; D may be TRBD1 (5 bases). This CDR3 is built from 14 residues. Germline V CDR1 and CDR2: SGHAT, FQDESV (reference sequence). The V end lost 3 bases, the J end lost 4 bases, and 12 bases lay between the germline ends. CDR3 in DNA: TGTGCCAGCAGCTTGGGGCAGGGTGTCTATGGCTACACCTTC. The encoded protein is CASSLGQGVYGYTF.

The rearrangement joins TRBV5-1 to TRBJ2-7; TRBD1 might be the D (5 bases). Germline-derived CDR1 and CDR2 are SGHRS and YFSETQ. V lost 4 bases and J 2 bases, leaving 13 bases between the germline ends. The CDR3 runs 14 residues. CDR3 amino acids: CASSPNTGPYEQYF. The CDR3 nucleotides are TGCGCCAGCAGCCCCAATACAGGACCCTACGAGCAGTACTTC.

This chain uses TRBV5-1 with TRBJ2-1; the D gene is possibly TRBD2 (6 bases). Germline V gene lookup returns CDR1 SGHRS and CDR2 YFSETQ. V gave up 7 bases and J gave up 14 bases, with 25 bases separating them. This CDR3 spans 14 amino acids. CDR3 loop: CASERVGGIGSKFF. The CDR3 DNA reads TGCGCCAGCGAGCGAGTAGGCGGGATCGGGAGCAAGTTCTTC.

J is TRBJ1-1 and V is TRBV2, with 8 nucleotides matching TRBD1. Germline V gives CDR1 SNHLY, CDR2 FYNNEI. The V and J ends lost 1 base and 5 bases, in that order; junction bases with no gene match: 12. The CDR3 totals 17 residues. CDR3 nucleotide sequence: TGTGCCAGCAGTGAAGGAGGCAGGGGGCGCGGAGGGACTGAAGCTTTCTTT. As protein: CASSEGGRGRGGTEAFF.